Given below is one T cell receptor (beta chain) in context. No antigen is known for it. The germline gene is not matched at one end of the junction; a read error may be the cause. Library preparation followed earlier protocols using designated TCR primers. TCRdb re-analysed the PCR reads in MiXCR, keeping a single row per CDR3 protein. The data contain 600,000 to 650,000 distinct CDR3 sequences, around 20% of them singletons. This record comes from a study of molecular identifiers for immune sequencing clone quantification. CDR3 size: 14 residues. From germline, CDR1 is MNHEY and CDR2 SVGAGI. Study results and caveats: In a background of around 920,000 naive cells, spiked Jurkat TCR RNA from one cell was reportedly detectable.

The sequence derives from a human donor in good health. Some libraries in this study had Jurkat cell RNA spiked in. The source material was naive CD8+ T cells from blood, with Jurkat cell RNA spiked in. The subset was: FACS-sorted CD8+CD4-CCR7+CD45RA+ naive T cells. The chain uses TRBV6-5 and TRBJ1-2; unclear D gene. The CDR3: CASGYSPDNYGYTF. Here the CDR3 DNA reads TGTGCCAGCGGTTACTCTCCAGATAACTATGGCTACACCTTC.